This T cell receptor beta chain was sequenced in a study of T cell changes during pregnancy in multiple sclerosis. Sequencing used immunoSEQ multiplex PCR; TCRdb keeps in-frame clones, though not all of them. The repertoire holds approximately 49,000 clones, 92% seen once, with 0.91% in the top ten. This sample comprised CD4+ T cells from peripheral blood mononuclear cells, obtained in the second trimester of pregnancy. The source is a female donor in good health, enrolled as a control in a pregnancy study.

The CDR3 DNA sequence: TGTGCCAGCTCACCGACAGGTATGGAAGCTTTCTTT. This translates into CASSPTGMEAFF. V is TRBV18 and J is TRBJ1-1, with a possible D match to TRBD1 (6 bases). The V gene lost 3 bases and the J gene lost 8 bases, with 10 bases spanning the gap. This CDR3 region has 12 residues. Germline V gene lookup returns CDR1 KGHSH and CDR2 LQKENI.